The 17 T cell receptor beta chains below all came from one sample that was sequenced in a study of blood T cells in healthy people across ages. The authors ran a second PCR of 7 to 11 cycles using a sample-barcoded 5' primer and a J-beta primer mix. A single record per CDR3 protein comes from TCRdb applying MiXCR to the 5' RACE reads. This sample has about 570,000 distinct CDR3 sequences, with approximately 26% found just once. These sequences were also reported in another study, on T cells of mothers and their children.

The sample was blood. These receptors were obtained from a boy aged 2 to 10 in good health.

The gene calls are TRBV20-1 and TRBJ2-7, with 9 bases matching TRBD1. The CDR3 totals 13 residues. Trimming cost V 6 bases and J 5 bases; bases outside gene matches: 8. Germline V lookup: CDR1 DFQATT, CDR2 SNEGSKA (reference sequence). The CDR3 is CSATGTGYDEQYF. The CDR3, as DNA: TGCAGTGCCACCGGGACAGGGTACGACGAGCAGTACTTC.

The chain is built from TRBV20-1 and TRBJ1-5; D not resolved. Germline V CDR1 and CDR2: DFQATT, SNEGSKA (reference sequence). This CDR3 region has 12 residues. Trimming removed 6 bases at V and 4 bases at J, with 10 bases between. CDR3 nucleotide sequence: TGCAGTGCCCAGAGAGGGAATCAGCCCCAGCATTTT. Translated: CSAQRGNQPQHF.

This clonotype was seen more than once but under ten times. The chain's CDR3 is CASSSGTATNEKLFF. The CDR3, as DNA: TGTGCCAGCAGCTCAGGGACAGCTACTAATGAAAAACTGTTTTTT. V gene TRBV7-9 combines with J gene TRBJ1-4; 7 bases fit TRBD1. J gave up 2 bases and V 4 bases, and 4 bases lay outside the gene matches. Germline V CDR1 and CDR2: SEHNR, FQNEAQ (reference sequence). This CDR3 contains 15 residues. The whole variable domain, filled in from reference TRBV7-9 and TRBJ1-4, reads DTGVSQNPRHKITKRGQNVTFRCDPISEHNRLYWYRQTLGQGPEFLTYFQNEAQLEKSRLLSDRFSAERPKGSFSTLEIQRTEQGDSAMYLCASSSGTATNEKLFFGSGTQLSVL.

This sequence joins TRBV10-1 and TRBJ1-2; D remains unclear. The CDR3 runs to 13 residues. Germline-derived CDR1 and CDR2 are WNHNN and SYGVQD (reference sequence). Trimming stripped 3 bases from V and 3 bases from J, with 8 bases between. CDR3 nucleotide sequence: TGCGCCAGCAGTGATAGAAGAGACTATGGCTACACCTTC. It specifies CASSDRRDYGYTF.

This clonotype has a handful of counts. This chain uses TRBV6-5 with TRBJ2-5; 7 bases line up with TRBD1. V was pared by 2 bases and J by 3 bases, with 9 bases of the junction left unmatched. The CDR3 has 16 amino acids. The V gene's germline CDR1 is MNHEY and CDR2 SVGAGI. The CDR3 loop reads CASSYGPADREETQYF. The CDR3 DNA follows: TGTGCCAGCAGTTACGGCCCGGCTGACAGGGAAGAGACCCAGTACTTC.

This clonotype came up many times. The chain uses TRBV10-3 and TRBJ2-5; D unclear. V was shortened by 2 bases and J by 4 bases, with 8 bases between the two germline ends. The CDR3 covers 13 residues. Germline CDR1 and CDR2: ENHRY and SYGVKD. The CDR3 DNA reads as TGTGCCATCAGTGAGAGGGATCGAGAGACCCAGTACTTC. It translates to CAISERDRETQYF.

The chain couples TRBV5-1 to TRBJ2-7, with D possibly TRBD1 on 6 matching bases. V was clipped by 4 bases and J by 2 bases, with 10 bases between them. CDR1 and CDR2 from the germline V gene are SGHRS and YFSETQ. The CDR3 has 13 residues. CDR3 sequence reads: CASSEWDTYEQYF. The CDR3, as DNA: TGCGCCAGCAGCGAGTGGGACACCTACGAGCAGTACTTC.

The chain recombines TRBV20-1 with TRBJ2-3, with no clear D. V lost 2 bases to trimming and J lost 6 bases, with 6 bases between them. The CDR3 length is 11 residues. From germline, CDR1 is DFQATT and CDR2 SNEGSKA (reference sequence). CDR3 region: CSARPVDTQYF. The CDR3 coding sequence is TGCAGTGCTAGACCCGTGGATACGCAGTATTTT.

The chain links TRBV11-2 to TRBJ2-5; D possibly corresponds to TRBD2 (5 bases). The closer fit of TRBJ2-7 to the DNA end suggests the J call may be wrong. The germline V gene has CDR1 SGHAT and CDR2 FQNNGV. The CDR3 is 12 residues long. The CDR3 spells CASLGLSYEQYF. DNA for the CDR3: TGTGCCAGCTTAGGACTTTCCTACGAGCAGTACTTC.

To note about this clonotype: Germline and junction disagree at one end, which may indicate a read error. In DNA, the CDR3 is TGCGCCAGCAGCCAAGATCATGGGACTAGCGGCATCATCTTC. Amino acids: CASSQDHGTSGIIF. The chain has TRBV4-1 and TRBJ2-5; 11 bases are shared with TRBD2. CDR3 length: 14 residues. CDR1 is MGHRA, CDR2 YSYEKL, per germline.

The chain recombines TRBV7-2 with TRBJ1-4; D unclear. The V end lost 5 bases, the J end lost 6 bases, and 13 bases lay between the germline ends. CDR3 length: 14 residues. CDR1 is SGHTA and CDR2 is FQGNSA in the germline V gene. The CDR3 nucleotides are TGTGCCAGCAGCCCTCAGAGCCCTCATGAAAAACTGTTTTTT. Amino acids: CASSPQSPHEKLFF.

Here the CDR3 DNA reads TGTGCCAGCAGCGTAGGGGCAGGGGTCTCACAAGAGACCCAGTACTTC. It specifies CASSVGAGVSQETQYF. The V gene is TRBV9, the J gene TRBJ2-5, with a tentative D call TRBD1 (6 bases). The germline gives CDR1 SGDLS, CDR2 YYNGEE. This CDR3 is 16 amino acids long. Trimming removed 0 bases at V and 2 bases at J, with 14 bases between.

The V and J genes are TRBV9 and TRBJ2-1, with D perhaps TRBD1 (6 bases). Trimming left V 0 bases short and J 11 bases short, with 15 bases between. The CDR3 has 14 residues. Germline CDR1 SGDLS, CDR2 YYNGEE. The CDR3 region is CASSVEASRGKQFF. The DNA of the CDR3 is TGTGCCAGCAGCGTAGAGGCTAGCAGGGGTAAGCAGTTCTTC.

The rearrangement uses TRBV27 and TRBJ2-5, with 10 bases lining up with TRBD2. The J call may be in error: the DNA end matches TRBJ2-7 better. Per the germline V gene, CDR1 is MNHEY and CDR2 is SMNVEV (reference sequence). The CDR3 contains 14 residues. The CDR3 here is CASSPSGGLHEQYF. CDR3 DNA sequence: TGTGCCAGCAGCCCTAGCGGGGGCCTTCACGAGCAGTACTTC.

The chain recombines TRBV9 with TRBJ2-1, with no clear D. V lost 1 base and J lost 5, with 10 bases in between. In germline, CDR1 is SGDLS, CDR2 YYNGEE. CDR3 length: 14 amino acids. The CDR3 is CASSVMGGHNEQFF. CDR3 sequence (DNA): TGTGCCAGCAGCGTAATGGGCGGACACAATGAGCAGTTCTTC.

In this sample, this clonotype turned up a few times. The V gene is TRBV7-9, the J gene TRBJ1-2; unclear D gene. Germline V gene data show CDR1 as SEHNR and CDR2 as FQNEAQ (reference sequence). The V end was cut by 3 bases, the J end by 2 bases, with 10 bases between. The length of the CDR3 is 14 residues. The CDR3 DNA is TGTGCCAGCAGCTTTGTTGGGAGGAACTATGGCTACACCTTC. This translates into CASSFVGRNYGYTF.

This clonotype was detected only a few times. In DNA form, the CDR3 reads TGCGCCAGCAGCTTCGCTAGGGGATCGACCCAGTACTTC. Its protein is CASSFARGSTQYF. The chain recombines TRBV4-3 with TRBJ2-5, with a weak D call TRBD1 (5 bases). The CDR3 is 13 amino acids. V was shortened by 5 bases and J by 7 bases, with 14 bases between the two germline ends. The germline CDR1 and CDR2 sequences are LGHNA and YSLEER.